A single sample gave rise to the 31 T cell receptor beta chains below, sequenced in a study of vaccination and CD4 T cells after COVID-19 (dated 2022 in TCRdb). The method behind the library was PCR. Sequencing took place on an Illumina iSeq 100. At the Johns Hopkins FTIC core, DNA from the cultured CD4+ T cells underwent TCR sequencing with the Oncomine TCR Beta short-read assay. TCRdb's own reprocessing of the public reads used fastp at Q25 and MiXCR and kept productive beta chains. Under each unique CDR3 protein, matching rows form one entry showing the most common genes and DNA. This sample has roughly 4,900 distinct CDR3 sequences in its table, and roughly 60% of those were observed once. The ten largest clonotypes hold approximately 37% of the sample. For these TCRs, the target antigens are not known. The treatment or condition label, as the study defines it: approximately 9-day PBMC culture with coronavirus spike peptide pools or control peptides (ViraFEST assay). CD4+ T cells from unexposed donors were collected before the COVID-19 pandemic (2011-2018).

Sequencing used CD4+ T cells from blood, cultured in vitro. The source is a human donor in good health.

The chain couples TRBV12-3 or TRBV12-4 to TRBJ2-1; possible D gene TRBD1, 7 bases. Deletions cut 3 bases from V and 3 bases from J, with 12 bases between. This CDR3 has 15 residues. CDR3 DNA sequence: TGTGCCAGCAGTTTCGGAGGGGGCCTCTACAATGAGCAGTTCTTC. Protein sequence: CASSFGGGLYNEQFF.

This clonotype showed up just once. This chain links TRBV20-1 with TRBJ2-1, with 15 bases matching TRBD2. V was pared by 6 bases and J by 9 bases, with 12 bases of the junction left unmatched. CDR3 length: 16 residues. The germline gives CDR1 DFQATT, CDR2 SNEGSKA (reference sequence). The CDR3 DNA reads TGCAGTGCCTCCCTTGATCGGACTAGCGGGGGGGCTGAGCAGTTCTTC. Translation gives CSASLDRTSGGAEQFF.

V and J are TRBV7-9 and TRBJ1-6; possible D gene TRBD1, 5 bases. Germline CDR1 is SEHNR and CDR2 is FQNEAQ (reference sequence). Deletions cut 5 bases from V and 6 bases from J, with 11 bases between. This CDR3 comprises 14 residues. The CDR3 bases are TGTGCCAGCAGCGCAGGGTCCCCTAATTCACCCCTCCACTTT. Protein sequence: CASSAGSPNSPLHF.

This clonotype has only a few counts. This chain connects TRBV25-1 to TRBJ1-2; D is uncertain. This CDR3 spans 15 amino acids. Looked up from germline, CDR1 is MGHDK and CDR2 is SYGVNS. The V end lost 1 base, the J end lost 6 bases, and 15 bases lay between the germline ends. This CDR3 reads CASSELTGLGHGYTF. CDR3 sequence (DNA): TGTGCCAGCAGTGAATTGACGGGGTTAGGGCATGGCTACACCTTC.

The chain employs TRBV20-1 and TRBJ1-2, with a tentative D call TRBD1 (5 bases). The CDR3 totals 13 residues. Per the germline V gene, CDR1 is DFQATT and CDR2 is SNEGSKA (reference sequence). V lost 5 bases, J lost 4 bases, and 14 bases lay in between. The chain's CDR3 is CSARDGSGYGYTF. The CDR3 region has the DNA TGCAGTGCTCGGGACGGGTCTGGCTATGGCTACACCTTC.

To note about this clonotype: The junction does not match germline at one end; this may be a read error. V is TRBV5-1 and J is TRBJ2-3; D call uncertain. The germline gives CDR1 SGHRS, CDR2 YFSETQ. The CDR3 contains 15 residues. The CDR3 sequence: CASSLELAGLDTQYF. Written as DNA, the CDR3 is TGCGCTAGCAGCTTGGAGTTAGCTGGGTTGGATACGCAGTATTTT.

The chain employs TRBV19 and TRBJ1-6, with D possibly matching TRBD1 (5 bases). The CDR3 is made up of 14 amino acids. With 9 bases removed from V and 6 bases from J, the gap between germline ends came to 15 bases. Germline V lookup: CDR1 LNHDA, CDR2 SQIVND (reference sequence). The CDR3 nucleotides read TGTGCCAGCAAGGAGGGGTCCATTAATTCACCCCTCCACTTT. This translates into CASKEGSINSPLHF.

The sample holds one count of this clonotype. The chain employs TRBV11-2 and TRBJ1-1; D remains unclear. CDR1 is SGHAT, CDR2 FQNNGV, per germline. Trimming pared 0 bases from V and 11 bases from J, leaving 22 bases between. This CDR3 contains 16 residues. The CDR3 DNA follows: TGTGCCAGCAGCTTAGATGGGTTCCAGGCATCCCAAGCCGCTTTCTTT. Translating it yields CASSLDGFQASQAAFF.

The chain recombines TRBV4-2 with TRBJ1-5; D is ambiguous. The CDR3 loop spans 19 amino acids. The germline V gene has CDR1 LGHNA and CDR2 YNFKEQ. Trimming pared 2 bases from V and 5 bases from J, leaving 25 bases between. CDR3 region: CASSQIKEWASFPYQPQHF. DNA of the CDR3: TGTGCCAGCAGCCAAATAAAGGAATGGGCCTCCTTTCCTTATCAGCCCCAGCATTTT.

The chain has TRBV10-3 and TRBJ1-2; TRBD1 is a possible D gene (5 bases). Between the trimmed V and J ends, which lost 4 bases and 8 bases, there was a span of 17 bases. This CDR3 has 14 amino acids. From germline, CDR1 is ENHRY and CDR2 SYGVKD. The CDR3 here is CAISVPGTGWGYTF. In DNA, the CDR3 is TGTGCCATCAGTGTTCCGGGGACCGGGTGGGGCTACACCTTC.

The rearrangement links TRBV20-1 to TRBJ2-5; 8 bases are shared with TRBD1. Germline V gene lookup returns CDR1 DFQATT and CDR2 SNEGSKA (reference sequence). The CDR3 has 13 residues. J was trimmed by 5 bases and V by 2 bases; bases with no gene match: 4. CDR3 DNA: TGCAGTGCTAGAACCACAGGGGGTGAGACCCAGTACTTC. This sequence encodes CSARTTGGETQYF.

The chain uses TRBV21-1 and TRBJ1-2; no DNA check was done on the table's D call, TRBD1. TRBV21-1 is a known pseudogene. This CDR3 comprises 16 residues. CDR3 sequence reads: CASSKEARDRVYGYTF. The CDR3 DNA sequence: TGTGCCAGCAGCAAAGAGGCCCGGGACCGAGTCTATGGCTACACCTTC.

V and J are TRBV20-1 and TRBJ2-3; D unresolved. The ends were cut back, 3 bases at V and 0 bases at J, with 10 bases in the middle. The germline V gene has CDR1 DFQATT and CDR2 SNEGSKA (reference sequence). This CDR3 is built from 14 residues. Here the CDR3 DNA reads TGCAGTGCTAGTGGGAATACTAGCACAGATACGCAGTATTTT. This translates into CSASGNTSTDTQYF.

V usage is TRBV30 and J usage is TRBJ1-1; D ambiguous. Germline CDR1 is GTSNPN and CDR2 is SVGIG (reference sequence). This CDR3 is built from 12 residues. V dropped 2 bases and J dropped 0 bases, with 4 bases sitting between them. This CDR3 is CAWSRVNTEAFF. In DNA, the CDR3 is TGTGCCTGGAGTAGGGTGAACACTGAAGCTTTCTTT.

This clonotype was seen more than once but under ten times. CDR3 amino acids: CASSWGTTGLAFF. The CDR3 DNA is TGTGCCAGCAGTTGGGGGACGACGGGCTTGGCTTTCTTT. This sequence joins TRBV6-2 or TRBV6-3 and TRBJ1-1, with a tentative D call TRBD1 (5 bases). This CDR3 spans 13 amino acids. CDR1 is MNHEY, CDR2 SVGEGT, per germline. The V end was cut by 4 bases, the J end by 11 bases, with 17 bases between.

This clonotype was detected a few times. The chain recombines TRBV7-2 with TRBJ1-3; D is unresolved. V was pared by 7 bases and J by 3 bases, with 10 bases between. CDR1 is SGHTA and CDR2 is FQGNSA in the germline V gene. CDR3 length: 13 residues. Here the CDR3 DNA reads TGTGCCAGCACCCGGACCTATGGAAACACCATATATTTT. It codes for CASTRTYGNTIYF.

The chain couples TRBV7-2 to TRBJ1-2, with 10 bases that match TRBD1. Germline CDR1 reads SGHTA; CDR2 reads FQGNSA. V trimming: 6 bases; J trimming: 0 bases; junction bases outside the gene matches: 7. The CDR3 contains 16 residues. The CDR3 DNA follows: TGTGCCAGCAGATATCCGGGACAGGGGTCTAACTATGGCTACACCTTC. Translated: CASRYPGQGSNYGYTF. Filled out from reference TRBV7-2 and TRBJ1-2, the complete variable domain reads GAGVSQSPSNKVTEKGKDVELRCDPISGHTALYWYRQSLGQGLEFLIYFQGNSAPDKSGLPSDRFSAERTGGSVSTLTIQRTQQEDSAVYLCASRYPGQGSNYGYTFGSGTRLTVV.

CDR3 sequence (DNA): TGCGCCAGCAGTGAGTTTTTTCAGGGCGAGCAGTACTTC. Translation: CASSEFFQGEQYF. This chain connects TRBV10-1 to TRBJ2-7; TRBD1 might be the D (5 bases). The germline gives CDR1 WNHNN, CDR2 SYGVQD (reference sequence). Trimming pared 1 base from V and 6 bases from J, leaving 10 bases between. The CDR3 runs to 13 residues.

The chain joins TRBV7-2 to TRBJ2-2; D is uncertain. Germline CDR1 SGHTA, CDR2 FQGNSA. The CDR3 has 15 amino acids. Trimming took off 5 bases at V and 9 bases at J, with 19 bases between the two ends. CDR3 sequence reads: CASSLKSPLPRELFF. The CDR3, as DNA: TGTGCCAGCAGCCTCAAATCCCCCCTCCCCCGGGAGCTGTTTTTT.

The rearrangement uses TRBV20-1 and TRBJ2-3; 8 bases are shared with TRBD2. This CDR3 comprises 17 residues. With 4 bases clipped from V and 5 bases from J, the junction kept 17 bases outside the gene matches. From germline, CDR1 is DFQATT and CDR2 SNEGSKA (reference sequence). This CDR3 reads CSATPGVAGGMVDTQYF. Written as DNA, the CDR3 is TGCAGTGCTACGCCGGGGGTCGCGGGGGGCATGGTAGATACGCAGTATTTT.

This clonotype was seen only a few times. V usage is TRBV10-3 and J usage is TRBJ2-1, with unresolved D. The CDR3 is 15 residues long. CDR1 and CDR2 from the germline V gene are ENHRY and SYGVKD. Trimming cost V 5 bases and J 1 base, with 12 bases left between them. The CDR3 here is CAISPSESSYNEQFF. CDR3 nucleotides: TGTGCCATCAGTCCCAGCGAGTCGTCCTACAATGAGCAGTTCTTC.

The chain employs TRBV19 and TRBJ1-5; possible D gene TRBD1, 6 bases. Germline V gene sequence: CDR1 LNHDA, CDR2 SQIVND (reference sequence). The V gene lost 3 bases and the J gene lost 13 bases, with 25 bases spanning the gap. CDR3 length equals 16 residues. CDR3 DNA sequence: TGTGCCAGTAGTATCGATGCGGCGGGGGGCCGGGTTCTGCAGCATTTT. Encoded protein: CASSIDAAGGRVLQHF.

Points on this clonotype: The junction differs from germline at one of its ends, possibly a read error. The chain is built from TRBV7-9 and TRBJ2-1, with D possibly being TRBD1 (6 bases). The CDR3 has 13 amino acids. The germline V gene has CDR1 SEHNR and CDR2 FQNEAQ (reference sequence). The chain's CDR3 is CASSLRQEVSMVF. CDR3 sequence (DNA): TGTGCCAGCAGCTTGAGACAGGAAGTCAGTATGGTCTTC.

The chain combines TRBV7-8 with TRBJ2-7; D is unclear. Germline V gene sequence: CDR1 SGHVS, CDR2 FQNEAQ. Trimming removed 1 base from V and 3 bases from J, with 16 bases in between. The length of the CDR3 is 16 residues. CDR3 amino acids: CASSLVLPRLIYEQYF. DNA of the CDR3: TGTGCCAGCAGCTTAGTGCTCCCCAGACTTATCTACGAGCAGTACTTC.

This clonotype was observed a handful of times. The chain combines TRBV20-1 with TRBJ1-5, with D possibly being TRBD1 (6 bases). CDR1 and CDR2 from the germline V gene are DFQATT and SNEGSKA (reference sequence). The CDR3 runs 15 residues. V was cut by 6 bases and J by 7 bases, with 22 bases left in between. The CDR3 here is CSAQIRTAFTQPQHF. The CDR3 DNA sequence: TGCAGTGCGCAGATCCGGACAGCATTTACGCAGCCCCAGCATTTT.

The CDR3 reads CASSSLQGVLRNIQYF. The CDR3 DNA is TGTGCCAGCAGCTCATTACAGGGGGTCCTTAGAAACATTCAGTACTTC. The chain carries TRBV11-2 and TRBJ2-4; 8 nucleotides agree with TRBD1. This CDR3 comprises 16 residues. The V gene end was trimmed by 4 bases and the J gene end by 6 bases; junction bases not matched to a gene: 11. Looked up from germline, CDR1 is SGHAT and CDR2 is FQNNGV. Drawing the rest from reference TRBV11-2 and TRBJ2-4, the complete variable domain is EAGVAQSPRYKIIEKRQSVAFWCNPISGHATLYWYQQILGQGPKLLIQFQNNGVVDDSQLPKDRFSAERLKGVDSTLKIQPAKLEDSAVYLCASSSLQGVLRNIQYFGAGTRLSVL.

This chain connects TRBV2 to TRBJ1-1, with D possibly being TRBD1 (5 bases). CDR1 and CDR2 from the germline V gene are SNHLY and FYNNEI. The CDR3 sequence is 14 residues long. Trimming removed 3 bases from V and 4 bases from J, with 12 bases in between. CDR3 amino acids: CASSDERGGTEAFF. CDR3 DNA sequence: TGTGCCAGCAGTGATGAAAGGGGTGGCACTGAAGCTTTCTTT.

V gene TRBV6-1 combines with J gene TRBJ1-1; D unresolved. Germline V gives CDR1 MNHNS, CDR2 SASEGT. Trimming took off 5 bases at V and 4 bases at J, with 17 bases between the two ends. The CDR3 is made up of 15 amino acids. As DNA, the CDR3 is TGTGCCAGCAGTAAAACCAGCGGTGGATTCACTGAAGCTTTCTTT. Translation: CASSKTSGGFTEAFF.

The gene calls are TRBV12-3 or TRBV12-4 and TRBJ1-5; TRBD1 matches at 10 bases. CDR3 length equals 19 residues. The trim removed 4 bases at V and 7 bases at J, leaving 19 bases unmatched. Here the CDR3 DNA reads TGTGCCAGCAGTTCACTCCGGGACAGGGGACGCGGGGTTAGACAGCCCCAGCATTTT. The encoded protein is CASSSLRDRGRGVRQPQHF.

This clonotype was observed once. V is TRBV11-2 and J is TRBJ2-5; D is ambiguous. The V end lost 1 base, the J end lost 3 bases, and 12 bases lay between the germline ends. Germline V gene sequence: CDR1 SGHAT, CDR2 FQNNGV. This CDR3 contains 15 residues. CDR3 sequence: CASSLGMRGEETQYF. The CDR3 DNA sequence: TGTGCCAGCAGCTTAGGAATGAGAGGAGAAGAGACCCAGTACTTC.

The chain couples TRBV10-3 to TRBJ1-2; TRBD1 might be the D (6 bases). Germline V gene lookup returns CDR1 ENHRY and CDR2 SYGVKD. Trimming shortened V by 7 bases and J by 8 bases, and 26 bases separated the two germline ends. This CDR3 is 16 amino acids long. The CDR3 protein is CAIKGTTTRSLAGYTF. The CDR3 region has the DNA TGTGCCATCAAGGGGACAACTACAAGGAGCCTTGCCGGCTACACCTTC.